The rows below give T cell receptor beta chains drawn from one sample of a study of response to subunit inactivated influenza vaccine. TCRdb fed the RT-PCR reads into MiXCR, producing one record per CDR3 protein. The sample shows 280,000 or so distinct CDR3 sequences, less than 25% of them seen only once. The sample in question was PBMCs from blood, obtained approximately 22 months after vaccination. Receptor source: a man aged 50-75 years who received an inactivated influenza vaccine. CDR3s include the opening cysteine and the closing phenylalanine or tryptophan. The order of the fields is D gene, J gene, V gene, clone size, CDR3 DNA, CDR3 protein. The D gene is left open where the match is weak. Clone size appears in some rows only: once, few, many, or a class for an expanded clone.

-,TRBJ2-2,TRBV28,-,TGTGCCAGCAACTACGAGGAGGCCGGGGAGCTGTTTTTT,CASNYEEAGELFF
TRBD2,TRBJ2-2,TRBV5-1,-,TGCGCCAGCCGTCCAGCGGGAGGGCCTAACACCGGGGAGCTGTTTTTT,CASRPAGGPNTGELFF
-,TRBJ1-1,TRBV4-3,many,TGCGCCAGCAGCCACAGATTAGGAGCGGCTGAAGCTTTCTTT,CASSHRLGAAEAFF
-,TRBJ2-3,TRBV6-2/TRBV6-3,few,TGTGCCAGCAGTTACTCGGGGGGCCCTGGAGATACGCAGTATTTT,CASSYSGGPGDTQYF
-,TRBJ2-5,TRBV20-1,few,TGCAGTGCTAGAGTTTCCCGGGCCCAAGAGACCCAGTACTTC,CSARVSRAQETQYF
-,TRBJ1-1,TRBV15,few,TGTGCCACCAGCAGAGTAGGGTACCTCATCTTTGGAAACACTGAAGCTTTCTTT,CATSRVGYLIFGNTEAFF
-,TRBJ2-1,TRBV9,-,TGTGCCAGCAGCACAGACTACAATGAGCAGTTCTTC,CASSTDYNEQFF
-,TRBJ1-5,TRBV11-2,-,TGTGCCAGCAGCTTAGATCGGAGGGGGAACAATCAGCCCCAGCATTTT,CASSLDRRGNNQPQHF
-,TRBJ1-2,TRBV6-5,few,TGTGCCAGCAGTTGGCACACATCCTATGGCTACACCTTC,CASSWHTSYGYTF
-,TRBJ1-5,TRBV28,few,TGTGCCACCGAGTTGGGGGGGCCCCAGCATTTT,CATELGGPQHF
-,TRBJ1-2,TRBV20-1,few,TGCAGTGCTACGCAAGAGTTGCCGGATGGCTACACCTTC,CSATQELPDGYTF
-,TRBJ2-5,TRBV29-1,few,TGCAGCGTTGAGGAAGATCGGAAGACCCAGTACTTC,CSVEEDRKTQYF
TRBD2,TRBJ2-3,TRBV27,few,TGTGCCAGCAAGCGGGGGGGCCTCACAGATACGCAGTATTTT,CASKRGGLTDTQYF
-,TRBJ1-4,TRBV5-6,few,TGTGCCAGCAGCTTGGCCACAGATGCAACTAATGAAAAACTGTTTTTT,CASSLATDATNEKLFF
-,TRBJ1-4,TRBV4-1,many,TGCGCCAGCAGCCTTGGGGTTAGGGGCAAGGGTAATGAAAAACTGTTTTTT,CASSLGVRGKGNEKLFF
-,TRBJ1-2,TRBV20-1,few,TGCAGTGCTAGAGAATACAGGGACTATGGCTACACCTTC,CSAREYRDYGYTF
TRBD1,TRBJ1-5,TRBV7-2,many,TGTGCCAGCAGCTCGAAGACAGGGCGTGGGCAGCCCCAGCATTTT,CASSSKTGRGQPQHF
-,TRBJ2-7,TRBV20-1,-,TGCAGTGCTGGAGAGTACTACGAGCAGTACTTC,CSAGEYYEQYF
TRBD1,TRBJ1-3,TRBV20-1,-,TGCAGTGCTAGAAAACAGGGGGCCTTAAACACCATATATTTT,CSARKQGALNTIYF
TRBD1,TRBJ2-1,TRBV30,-,TGTGCCTGGGCCAGGGACAGGGGGATCTACAATGAGCAGTTCTTC,CAWARDRGIYNEQFF
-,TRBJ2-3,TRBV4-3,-,TGCGCCAGCAGCCAAGACTACAGGGACCCTGTCACAGATACGCAGTATTTT,CASSQDYRDPVTDTQYF
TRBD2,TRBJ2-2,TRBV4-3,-,TGCGCCAGCAGCCCCCTCGGACTAGCGGGAGTAGGCGGGGAGCTGTTTTTT,CASSPLGLAGVGGELFF
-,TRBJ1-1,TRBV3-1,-,TGTGCCAGCAGCCAAGGGGAAGTGAGGAACACTGAAGCTTTCTTT,CASSQGEVRNTEAFF
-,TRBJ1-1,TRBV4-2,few,TGTGCCAGCAGCCAAGAGGCGGTTCCCATGAACACTGAAGCTTTCTTT,CASSQEAVPMNTEAFF
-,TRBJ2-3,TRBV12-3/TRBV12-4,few,TGTGCCAGCAGTTTTACCGGGATTTTCACAGATACGCAGTATTTT,CASSFTGIFTDTQYF
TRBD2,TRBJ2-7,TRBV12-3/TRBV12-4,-,TGTGCCAGCAGTTTTCCTAGCGGGGGTCGCTACGAGCAGTACTTC,CASSFPSGGRYEQYF
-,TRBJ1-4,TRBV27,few,TGTGCCAGCAGTCCTCCAGGGAAAGTAGAAGAAAAACTGTTTTTT,CASSPPGKVEEKLFF
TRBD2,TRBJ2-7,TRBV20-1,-,TGCAGTGCTAGAGATGCCATGCGGGAGTTTTCCTACGAGCAGTACTTC,CSARDAMREFSYEQYF
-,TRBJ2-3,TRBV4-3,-,TGCGCCAGCAGCCAAGACCTGGACACAGATACGCAGTATTTT,CASSQDLDTDTQYF
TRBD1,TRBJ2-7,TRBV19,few,TGTGCCAGTAGTCCGACAGGGAGCTCCTACGAGCAGTACTTC,CASSPTGSSYEQYF
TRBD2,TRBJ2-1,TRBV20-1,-,TGCAGTGCTAAGACTAGCGGTAACAATGAGCAGTTCTTC,CSAKTSGNNEQFF
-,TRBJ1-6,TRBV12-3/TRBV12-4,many,TGTGCCAGCAGTTTAGTGGTAGGGCCGGTCCACTTT,CASSLVVGPVHF
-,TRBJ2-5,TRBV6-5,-,TGTGCCAGCAGTTACTCGGGCGACGGGGCCCAGTACTTC,CASSYSGDGAQYF
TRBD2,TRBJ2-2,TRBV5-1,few,TGCGCCAGCAGCTTATCCCTAGCGGACACCGGGGAGCTGTTTTTT,CASSLSLADTGELFF
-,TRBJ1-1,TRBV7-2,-,TGTGCCAGCAGCCGAGGTGGAGGGTTGAACACTGAAGCTTTCTTT,CASSRGGGLNTEAFF
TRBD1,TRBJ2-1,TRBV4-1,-,TGCGCCAGCAGCCAACTTAGACAGGGACCGATGGAGCAGTTCTTC,CASSQLRQGPMEQFF
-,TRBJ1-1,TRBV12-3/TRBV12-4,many,TGTGCCAGCAGTCGCTGGAGGGGGAGCCTAAACACTGAAGCTTTCTTT,CASSRWRGSLNTEAFF
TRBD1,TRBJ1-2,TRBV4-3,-,TGCGCCAGCAGTAGGACAGGGGGCGCGAATGGCTACACCTTC,CASSRTGGANGYTF
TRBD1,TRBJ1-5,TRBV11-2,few,TGTGCCAGCAGCCCCCGAGGACAGGGGCCTCAGCCCCAGCATTTT,CASSPRGQGPQPQHF
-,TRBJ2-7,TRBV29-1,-,TGCAGCGTGGGGCCCCCGGTGGTCTACGAGCAGTACTTC,CSVGPPVVYEQYF
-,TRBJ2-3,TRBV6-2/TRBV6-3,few,TGTGCCAGCAGTTGGGGAATCGGAGATACGCAGTATTTT,CASSWGIGDTQYF
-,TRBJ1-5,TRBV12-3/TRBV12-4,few,TGTGCCAGCAGCTACGGACAGATGGGCAATCAGCCCCAGCATTTT,CASSYGQMGNQPQHF
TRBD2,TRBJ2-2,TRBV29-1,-,TGCAGCGTACTAGCGGGGGGTCGGGTCGGGGAGCTGTTTTTT,CSVLAGGRVGELFF
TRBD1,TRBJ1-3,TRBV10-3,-,TGTGCCATCAGTCGGACAGGCTCTGGAAACACCATATATTTT,CAISRTGSGNTIYF
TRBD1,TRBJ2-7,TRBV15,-,TGTGCCACCAGCTCGGGACAGGGATCCTACGAGCAGTACTTC,CATSSGQGSYEQYF
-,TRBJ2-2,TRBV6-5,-,TGTGCCAGCAGTTACTCCTGGGGGCAAGGTTTCGGGGAGCTGTTTTTT,CASSYSWGQGFGELFF
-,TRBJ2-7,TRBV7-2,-,TGTGCCAGCAGCTTAGACATTTACGAGCAGTACTTC,CASSLDIYEQYF
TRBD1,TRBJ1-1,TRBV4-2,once,TGTGCCAGCAGCCAAGTTATGACAGGGCTTTACACTGAAGCTTTCTTT,CASSQVMTGLYTEAFF